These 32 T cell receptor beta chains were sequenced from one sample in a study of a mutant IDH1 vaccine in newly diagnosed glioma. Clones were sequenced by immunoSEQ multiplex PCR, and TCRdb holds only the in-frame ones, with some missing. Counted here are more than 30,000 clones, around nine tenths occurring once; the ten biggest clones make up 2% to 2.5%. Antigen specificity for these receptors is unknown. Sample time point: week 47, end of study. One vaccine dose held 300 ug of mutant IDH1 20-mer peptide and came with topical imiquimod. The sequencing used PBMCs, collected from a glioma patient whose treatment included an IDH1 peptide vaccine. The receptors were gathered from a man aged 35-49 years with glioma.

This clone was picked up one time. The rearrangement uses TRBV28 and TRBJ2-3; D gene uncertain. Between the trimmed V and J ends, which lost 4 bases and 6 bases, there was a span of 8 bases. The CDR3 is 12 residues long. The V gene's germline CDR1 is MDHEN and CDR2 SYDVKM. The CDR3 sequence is CASSSAGDTQYF. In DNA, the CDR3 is TGTGCCAGCAGTTCGGCTGGGGATACGCAGTATTTT. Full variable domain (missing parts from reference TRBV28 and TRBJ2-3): DVKVTQSSRYLVKRTGEKVFLECVQDMDHENMFWYRQDPGLGLRLIYFSYDVKMKEKGDIPEGYSVSREKKERFSLILESASTNQTSMYLCASSSAGDTQYFGPGTRLTVL.

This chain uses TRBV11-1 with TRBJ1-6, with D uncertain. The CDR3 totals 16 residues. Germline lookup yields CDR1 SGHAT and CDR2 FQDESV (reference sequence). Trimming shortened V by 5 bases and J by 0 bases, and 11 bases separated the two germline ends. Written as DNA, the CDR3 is TGTGCCAGCAGCGAGCTAGAAAGCTCCTATAATTCACCCCTCCACTTT. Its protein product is CASSELESSYNSPLHF.

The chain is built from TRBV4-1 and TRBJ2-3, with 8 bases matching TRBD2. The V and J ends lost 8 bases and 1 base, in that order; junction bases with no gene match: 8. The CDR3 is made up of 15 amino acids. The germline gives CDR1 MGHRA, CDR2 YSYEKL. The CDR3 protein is CASGETSAGTDTQYF. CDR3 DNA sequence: TGCGCCAGCGGGGAGACTAGCGCTGGCACAGATACGCAGTATTTT.

CDR3 region: CASSHKQGAGDTQYF. The CDR3 DNA reads TGTGCCAGCAGCCACAAACAGGGGGCAGGAGATACGCAGTATTTT. The V and J genes are TRBV4-2 and TRBJ2-3, with 9 bases lining up with TRBD1. Germline V gene data show CDR1 as LGHNA and CDR2 as YNFKEQ. This CDR3 is built from 15 residues. V shed 3 bases, J shed 5 bases, and the junction held 6 bases outside the gene matches.

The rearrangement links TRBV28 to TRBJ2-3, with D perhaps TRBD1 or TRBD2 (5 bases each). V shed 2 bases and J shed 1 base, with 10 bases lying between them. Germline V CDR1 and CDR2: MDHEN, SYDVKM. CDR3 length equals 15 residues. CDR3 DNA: TGTGCCAGCAGTTTAGGGGACCGTCGCACAGATACGCAGTATTTT. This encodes CASSLGDRRTDTQYF.

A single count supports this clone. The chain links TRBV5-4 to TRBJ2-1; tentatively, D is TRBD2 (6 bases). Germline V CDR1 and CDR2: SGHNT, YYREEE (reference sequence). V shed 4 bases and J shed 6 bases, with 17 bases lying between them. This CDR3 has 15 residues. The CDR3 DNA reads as TGTGCCAGCAGCCCCTCACGGGGGAGCATCAATGAGCAGTTCTTC. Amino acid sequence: CASSPSRGSINEQFF. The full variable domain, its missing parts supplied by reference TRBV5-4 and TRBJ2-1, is ETGVTQSPTHLIKTRGQQVTLRCSSQSGHNTVSWYQQALGQGPQFIFQYYREEENGRGNFPPRFSGLQFPNYSSELNVNALELDDSALYLCASSPSRGSINEQFFGPGTRLTVL.

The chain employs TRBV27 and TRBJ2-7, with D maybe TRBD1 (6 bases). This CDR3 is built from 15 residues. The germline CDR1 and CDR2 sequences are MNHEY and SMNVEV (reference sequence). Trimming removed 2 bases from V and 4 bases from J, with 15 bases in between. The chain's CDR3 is CASSLRGWGLYEQYV. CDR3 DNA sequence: TGTGCCAGCAGTTTAAGGGGGTGGGGGCTTTACGAGCAGTACGTC.

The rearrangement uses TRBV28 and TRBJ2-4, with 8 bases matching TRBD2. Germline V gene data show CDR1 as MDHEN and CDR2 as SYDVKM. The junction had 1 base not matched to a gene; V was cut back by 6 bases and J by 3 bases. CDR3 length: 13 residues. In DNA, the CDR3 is TGTGCCAGCAGCGGGGGGGGCAAAAACATTCAGTACTTC. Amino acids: CASSGGGKNIQYF.

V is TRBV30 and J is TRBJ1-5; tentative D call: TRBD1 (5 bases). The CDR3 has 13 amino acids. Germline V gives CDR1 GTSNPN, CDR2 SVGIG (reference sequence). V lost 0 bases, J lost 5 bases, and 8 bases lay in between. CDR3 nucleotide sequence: TGTGCCTGGAGTGTACGGGGGGATCAGCCCCAGCATTTT. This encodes CAWSVRGDQPQHF.

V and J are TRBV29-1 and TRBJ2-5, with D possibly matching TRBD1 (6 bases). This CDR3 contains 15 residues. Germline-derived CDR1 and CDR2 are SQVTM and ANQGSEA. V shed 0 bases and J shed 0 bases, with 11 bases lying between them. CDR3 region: CSVEEDRDYQETQYF. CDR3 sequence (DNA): TGCAGCGTTGAAGAGGACAGAGATTACCAAGAGACCCAGTACTTC.

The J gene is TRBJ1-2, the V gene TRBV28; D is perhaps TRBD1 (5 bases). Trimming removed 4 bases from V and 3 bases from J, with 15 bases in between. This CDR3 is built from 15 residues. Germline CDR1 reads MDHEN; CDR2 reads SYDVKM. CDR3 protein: CASSSPRGGDYGYTF. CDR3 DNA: TGTGCCAGCAGTTCCCCCCGGGGGGGTGACTATGGCTACACCTTC.

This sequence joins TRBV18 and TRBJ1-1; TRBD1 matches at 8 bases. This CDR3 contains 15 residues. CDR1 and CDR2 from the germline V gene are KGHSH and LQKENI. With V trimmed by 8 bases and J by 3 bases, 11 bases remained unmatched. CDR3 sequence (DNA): TGTGCCAGCAAAAAGGCAGGGGGCGGGGACACTGAAGCTTTCTTT. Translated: CASKKAGGGDTEAFF.

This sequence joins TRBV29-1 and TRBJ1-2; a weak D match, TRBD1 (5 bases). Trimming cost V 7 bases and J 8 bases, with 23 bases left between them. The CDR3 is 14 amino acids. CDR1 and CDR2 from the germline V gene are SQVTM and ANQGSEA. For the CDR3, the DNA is TGCAGCGCCCATGAAGGTGGGGGTCGTGGAGGCTACACCTTC. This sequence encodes CSAHEGGGRGGYTF.

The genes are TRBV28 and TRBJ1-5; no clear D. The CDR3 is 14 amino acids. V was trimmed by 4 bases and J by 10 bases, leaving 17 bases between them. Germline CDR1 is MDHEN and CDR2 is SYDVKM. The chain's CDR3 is CASSSPEWAQPQHF. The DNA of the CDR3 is TGTGCCAGCAGTTCCCCCGAGTGGGCCCAACCCCAGCATTTT.

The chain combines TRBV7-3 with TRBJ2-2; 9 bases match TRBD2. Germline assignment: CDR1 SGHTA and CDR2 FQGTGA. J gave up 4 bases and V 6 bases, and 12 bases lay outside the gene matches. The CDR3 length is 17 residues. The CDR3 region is CASSKDSGRGGTGELFF. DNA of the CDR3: TGTGCCAGCAGTAAGGATAGCGGGAGAGGAGGCACCGGGGAGCTGTTTTTT.

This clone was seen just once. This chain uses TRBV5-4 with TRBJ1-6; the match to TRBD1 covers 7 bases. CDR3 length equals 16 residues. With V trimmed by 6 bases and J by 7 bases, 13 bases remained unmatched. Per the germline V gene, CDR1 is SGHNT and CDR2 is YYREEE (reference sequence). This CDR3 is CASTRSGGTTNSPLHF. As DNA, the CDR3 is TGTGCCAGCACCAGATCAGGGGGGACAACGAATTCACCCCTCCACTTT.

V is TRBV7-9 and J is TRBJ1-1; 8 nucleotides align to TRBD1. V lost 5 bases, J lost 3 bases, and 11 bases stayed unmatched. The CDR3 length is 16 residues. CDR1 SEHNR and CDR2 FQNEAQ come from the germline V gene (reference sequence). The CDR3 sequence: CASSPSAGGFDTEAFF. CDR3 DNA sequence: TGTGCCAGCAGCCCCTCGGCAGGGGGCTTTGACACTGAAGCTTTCTTT.

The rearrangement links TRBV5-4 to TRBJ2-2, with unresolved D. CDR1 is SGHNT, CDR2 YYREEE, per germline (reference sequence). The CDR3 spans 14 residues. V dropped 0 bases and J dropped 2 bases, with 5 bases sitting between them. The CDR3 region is CASSLESNTGELFF. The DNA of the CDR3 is TGTGCCAGCAGCTTGGAGTCAAACACCGGGGAGCTGTTTTTT. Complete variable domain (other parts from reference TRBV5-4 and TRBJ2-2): ETGVTQSPTHLIKTRGQQVTLRCSSQSGHNTVSWYQQALGQGPQFIFQYYREEENGRGNFPPRFSGLQFPNYSSELNVNALELDDSALYLCASSLESNTGELFFGEGSRLTVL.

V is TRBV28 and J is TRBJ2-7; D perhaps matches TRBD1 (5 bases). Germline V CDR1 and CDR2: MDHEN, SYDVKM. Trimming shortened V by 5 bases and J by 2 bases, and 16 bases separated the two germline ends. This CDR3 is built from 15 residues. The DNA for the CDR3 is TGTGCCAGCAGTCCCCCGGTTGGGGCGGCCTACGAGCAGTACTTC. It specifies CASSPPVGAAYEQYF.

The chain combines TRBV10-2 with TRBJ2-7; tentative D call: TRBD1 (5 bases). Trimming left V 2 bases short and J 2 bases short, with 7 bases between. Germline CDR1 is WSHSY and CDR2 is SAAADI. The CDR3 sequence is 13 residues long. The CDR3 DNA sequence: TGCGCCAGCAGTGAGCCAGGGCCCTACGAGCAGTACGTC. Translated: CASSEPGPYEQYV.

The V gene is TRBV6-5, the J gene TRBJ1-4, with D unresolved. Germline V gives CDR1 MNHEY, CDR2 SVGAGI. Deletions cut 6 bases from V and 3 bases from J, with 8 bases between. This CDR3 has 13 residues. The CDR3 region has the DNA TGTGCCAGCAGGAGCCCTCCTAATGAAAAACTGTTTTTT. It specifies CASRSPPNEKLFF.

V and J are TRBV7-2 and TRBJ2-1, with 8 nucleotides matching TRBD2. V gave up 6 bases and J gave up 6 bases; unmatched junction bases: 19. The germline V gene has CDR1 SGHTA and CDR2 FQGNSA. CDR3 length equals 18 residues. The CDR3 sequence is CASSLRVSGRGPSNEQFF. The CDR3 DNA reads TGTGCCAGCAGTTTAAGGGTCAGCGGGAGAGGCCCAAGCAATGAGCAGTTCTTC.

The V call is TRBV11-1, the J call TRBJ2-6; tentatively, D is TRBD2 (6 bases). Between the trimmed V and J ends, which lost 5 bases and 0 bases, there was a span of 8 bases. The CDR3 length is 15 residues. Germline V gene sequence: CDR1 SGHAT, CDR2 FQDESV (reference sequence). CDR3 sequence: CASSPEGSGANVLTF. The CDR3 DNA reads TGTGCCAGCAGCCCGGAGGGCTCTGGGGCCAACGTCCTGACTTTC.

This chain's CDR3 is CASSYGGRGRDGYTF. The CDR3 bases are TGTGCCAGCAGTTACGGAGGCAGGGGGCGGGATGGCTACACCTTC. The chain recombines TRBV6-5 with TRBJ1-2; 8 nucleotides line up with TRBD1. The CDR3 has 15 residues. J lost 6 bases, V lost 2 bases, and 8 bases had no gene match. The germline V gene encodes CDR1 MNHEY and CDR2 SVGAGI.

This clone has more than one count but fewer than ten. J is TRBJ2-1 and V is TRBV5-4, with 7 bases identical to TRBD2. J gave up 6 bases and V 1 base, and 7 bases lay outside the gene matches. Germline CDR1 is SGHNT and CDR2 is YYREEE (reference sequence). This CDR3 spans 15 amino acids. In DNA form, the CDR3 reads TGTGCCAGCAGCTTGTTCGGCGGGAGTCTCAATGAGCAGTTCTTC. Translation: CASSLFGGSLNEQFF.

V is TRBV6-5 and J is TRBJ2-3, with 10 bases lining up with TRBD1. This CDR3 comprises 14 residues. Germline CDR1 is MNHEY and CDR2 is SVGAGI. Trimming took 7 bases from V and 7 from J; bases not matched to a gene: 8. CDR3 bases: TGTGCCAGCAACGAACCGGGACAGGGGAATACGCAGTATTTT. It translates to CASNEPGQGNTQYF.

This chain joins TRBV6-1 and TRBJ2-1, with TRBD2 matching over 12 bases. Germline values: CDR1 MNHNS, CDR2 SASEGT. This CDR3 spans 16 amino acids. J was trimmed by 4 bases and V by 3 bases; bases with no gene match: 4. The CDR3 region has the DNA TGTGCCAGCAGTGATCCTAGCGGGAGGGATTACAATGAGCAGTTCTTC. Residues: CASSDPSGRDYNEQFF.

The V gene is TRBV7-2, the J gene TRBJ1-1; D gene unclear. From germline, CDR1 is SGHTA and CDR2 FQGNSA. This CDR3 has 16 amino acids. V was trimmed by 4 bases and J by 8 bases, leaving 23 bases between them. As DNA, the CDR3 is TGTGCCAGCAGCTCAGAAGGAGTTAGCGGGGTAGGCGAAGCTTTCTTT. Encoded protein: CASSSEGVSGVGEAFF.

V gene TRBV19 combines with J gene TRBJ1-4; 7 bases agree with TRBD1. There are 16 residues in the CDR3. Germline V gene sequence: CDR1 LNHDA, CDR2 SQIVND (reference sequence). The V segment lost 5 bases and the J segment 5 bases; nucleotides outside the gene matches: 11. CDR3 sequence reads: CASSFLGARGNEKLFF. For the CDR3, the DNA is TGTGCCAGTAGTTTCCTCGGTGCCAGGGGGAATGAAAAACTGTTTTTT.

The CDR3 coding sequence is TGTGCCTGGACTAGGGGGCCGAATGAAAAACTGTTTTTT. This codes for CAWTRGPNEKLFF. The chain has TRBV30 and TRBJ1-4; TRBD1 matches at 7 bases. This CDR3 spans 13 amino acids. Germline assignment: CDR1 GTSNPN and CDR2 SVGIG (reference sequence). Trimming cost V 4 bases and J 5 bases; bases outside gene matches: 4.

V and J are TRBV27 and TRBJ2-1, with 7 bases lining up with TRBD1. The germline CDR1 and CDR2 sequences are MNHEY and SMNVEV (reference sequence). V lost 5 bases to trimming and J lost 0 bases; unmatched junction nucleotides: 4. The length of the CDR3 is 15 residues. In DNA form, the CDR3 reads TGTGCCAGCAGTCTACAGGGGACCTCCTACAATGAGCAGTTCTTC. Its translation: CASSLQGTSYNEQFF.

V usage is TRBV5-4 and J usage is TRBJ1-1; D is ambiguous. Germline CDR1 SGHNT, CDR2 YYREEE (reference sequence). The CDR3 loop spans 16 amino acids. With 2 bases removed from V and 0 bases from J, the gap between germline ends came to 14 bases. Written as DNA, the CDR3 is TGTGCCAGCAGCTTATCCCCGGACGGGATGAACACTGAAGCTTTCTTT. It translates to CASSLSPDGMNTEAFF.